The 29 T cell receptor beta chains below come from one sample, sequenced in a study of T cell clonality in common variable immunodeficiency (dated by TCRdb to the mid-2010s). The antigens these receptors bind are not known. The study at large found these results: Reportedly, TCRbeta sequences from CVID had fewer deletions and N-nucleotide insertions, and highly modified clones with 13 or more V deletions were absent from CVID.

Receptors were amplified or captured by the immunoSEQ multiplex PCR assay. Imported from immuneACCESS, the table was reduced by TCRdb to in-frame sequences with V and J called. These copies leave out some clones; in studies compared against another copy, an unresolved V gene accounts for under half, and the cause of the remainder is not known. The sample features under 15,000 clones, and none is a singleton. Roughly 7.4% of the sample goes to the ten largest clones. Input material: peripheral blood mononuclear cells. These receptors all come from a human donor with common variable immunodeficiency.

This clone appeared a few times. Read sequence stops 3 residues before the CDR3 end, and the germline J gene provides the missing end. V is TRBV7-2 and J is TRBJ2-5; D ambiguous. Germline CDR1 and CDR2: SGHTA and FQGNSA. The CDR3 contains 13 residues. Trimming left V 1 base short and J 2 bases short, with 5 bases between. The CDR3 here is CASSLGGQETQYF. The part of the CDR3 DNA that was read is TGTGCCAGCAGCTTAGGCGGACAAGAGACC.

This clone was picked up a small number of times. The missing CDR3 end, 3 residues past where the read stops, is filled in from the germline J gene. V gene TRBV2 combines with J gene TRBJ2-1; TRBD2 matches 10 bases. CDR3 size: 15 residues. Looked up from germline, CDR1 is SNHLY and CDR2 is FYNNEI. Trimming at V came to 3 bases and at J to 4 bases, leaving 3 bases not matched to a gene. CDR3 in amino acids: CASSEGLAIYNEQFF. The covered CDR3 bases are TGTGCCAGCAGTGAGGGACTAGCGATTTACAATGAG.

This clone was seen more than once but under ten times. Sequencing ends 3 residues short of the CDR3 end; the germline J gene provides the rest. This chain uses TRBV19 with TRBJ1-5; 7 bases map to TRBD1. This CDR3 has 16 residues. Per germline, CDR1 LNHDA and CDR2 SQIVND (reference sequence). Unmatched junction bases numbered 12, after V lost 3 bases and J lost 7 bases. This CDR3 reads CASSIFGGAGGQPQHF. Partial CDR3 DNA: TGTGCCAGTAGTATCTTCGGTGGGGCAGGGGGACAGCCC.

This clone was seen a handful of times. The CDR3 end is not reached by the read, which stops 3 residues before it; the germline J gene fills it in. The chain recombines TRBV20-1 with TRBJ1-1, with D tentatively TRBD1 (6 bases). Looked up from germline, CDR1 is DFQATT and CDR2 is SNEGSKA (reference sequence). This CDR3 region has 12 residues. Trimming removed 6 bases at V and 1 base at J, with 9 bases between. The CDR3 reads CSAPRGNTEAFF. The sequenced part of the CDR3 DNA is TGCAGTGCCCCCAGGGGGAACACTGAA.

This clone was observed a few times. CDR3 region: CASSLARTGRVGNTIYF. The sequenced CDR3 bases are TGCGCCAGCAGCTTGGCCCGGACAGGGCGGGTTGGAAACACC. The chain combines TRBV5-1 with TRBJ1-3, with TRBD1 identical over 8 bases. The DNA ends 3 residues before the CDR3 does, and the rest of the CDR3 is filled in from the germline J gene. This CDR3 contains 17 residues. The V segment lost 0 bases and the J segment 3 bases; nucleotides outside the gene matches: 8. The germline V gene encodes CDR1 SGHRS and CDR2 YFSETQ.

This clone was seen ten or more times. The read comes to an end 3 residues before the CDR3 does, leaving the germline J gene to fill in the end. This chain connects TRBV19 to TRBJ2-3; no firm D call. The CDR3 contains 13 residues. V was shortened by 5 bases and J by 2 bases, with 8 bases between the two germline ends. Germline V gene lookup returns CDR1 LNHDA and CDR2 SQIVND (reference sequence). This chain's CDR3 is CASSVQHTDTQYF. CDR3 bases read: TGTGCCAGTAGTGTACAGCACACAGATACG.

To note about this clone: Germline and junction disagree at one end, which may indicate a read error. The missing CDR3 end, 3 residues past where the read stops, is filled in from the germline J gene. The genes are TRBV7-3 and TRBJ2-7; 8 bases match TRBD1. This CDR3 spans 13 amino acids. Per germline, CDR1 SGHTA and CDR2 FQGTGA. The CDR3 sequence is CSSSFGQGYEQYF. The CDR3 bases that were read are TGTTCCAGCAGCTTCGGACAGGGATACGAG.

A few counts support this clone. The missing CDR3 end, 3 residues past where the read stops, is filled in from the germline J gene. V gene TRBV7-2 combines with J gene TRBJ2-7, with TRBD2 matching 11 bases. Trimming took 3 bases from V and 2 from J; bases not matched to a gene: 3. The CDR3 has 15 amino acids. Looked up from germline, CDR1 is SGHTA and CDR2 is FQGNSA. This CDR3 is CASSLLAGGAYEQYF. The DNA read from the CDR3 is TGTGCCAGCAGCTTGCTAGCGGGGGGAGCCTACGAG.

This clone was picked up a small number of times. The read terminates 3 residues ahead of where the CDR3 ends, so the germline J gene completes it. This chain joins TRBV18 and TRBJ1-1; tentative D call: TRBD1 (5 bases). This CDR3 region has 13 residues. Trimming took off 8 bases at V and 0 bases at J, with 10 bases between the two ends. The germline gives CDR1 KGHSH, CDR2 LQKENI. The covered CDR3 bases are TGTGCCAGCCGGTGGGACTTGAACACTGAA. It translates to CASRWDLNTE. Given in full, the CDR3 is CASRWDLNTEAFF. Full variable domain (outside the CDR3, taken from reference TRBV18 and TRBJ1-1): NAGVMQNPRHLVRRRGQEARLRCSPMKGHSHVYWYRQLPEEGLKFMVYLQKENIIDESGMPKERFSAEFPKEGPSILRIQQVVRGDSAAYFCASRWDLNTEAFFGQGTRLTVV.

This clone was counted only a few times. Read sequence stops 3 residues before the CDR3 end, and the germline J gene provides the missing end. The chain carries TRBV18 and TRBJ1-1; D ambiguous. This CDR3 has 14 amino acids. V dropped 8 bases and J dropped 3 bases, with 16 bases sitting between them. CDR1 KGHSH and CDR2 LQKENI come from the germline V gene. This CDR3 reads CASRGFLLDTEAFF. The covered CDR3 bases are TGTGCCAGCCGAGGTTTTCTTTTGGACACTGAA.

Details on this clone: The read ends 3 residues before the CDR3 terminus; that terminus is restored from the germline J gene. J is TRBJ2-5 and V is TRBV6-1, with 7 nucleotides matching TRBD1. Germline-derived CDR1 and CDR2 are MNHNS and SASEGT. The CDR3 extends over 15 amino acids. V shed 4 bases, J shed 5 bases, and the junction held 10 bases outside the gene matches. The part of the CDR3 DNA that was read is TGTGCCAGCAGTGCTACAGGGGCTTACGCGGAGACC. Translation gives CASSATGAYAET. The complete CDR3 protein is CASSATGAYAETQYF.

This clone was seen only a few times. CDR3 amino acids: CASSQTATGSGANVLTF. The sequenced part of the CDR3 DNA is TGTGCCAGCTCACAAACCGCCACCGGCTCTGGGGCCAACGTC. The chain combines TRBV18 with TRBJ2-6; no clear D. The missing CDR3 end, 3 residues past where the read stops, is filled in from the germline J gene. V dropped 4 bases and J dropped 0 bases, with 13 bases sitting between them. The CDR3 totals 17 residues. CDR1 and CDR2 (germline): KGHSH, LQKENI.

As for this clone: The CDR3 extends 3 residues past the end of the read, so its final part is completed from the germline J gene. This rearrangement joins TRBV11-2 to TRBJ1-1; D is perhaps TRBD1 (6 bases). The CDR3 spans 15 residues. Trimming cost V 5 bases and J 1 base, with 14 bases left between them. The germline V gene encodes CDR1 SGHAT and CDR2 FQNNGV. The DNA read from the CDR3 is TGTGCCAGCAGCGTACTTCCACAGGGGAACACTGAA. This translates into CASSVLPQGNTE. In full, the CDR3 is CASSVLPQGNTEAFF.

For this clone: The CDR3 extends 3 residues past the end of the read, so its final part is completed from the germline J gene. The chain employs TRBV2 and TRBJ1-2; 7 nucleotides line up with TRBD1. V was pared by 3 bases and J by 4 bases, with 2 bases of the junction left unmatched. This CDR3 has 13 amino acids. Germline V gene lookup returns CDR1 SNHLY and CDR2 FYNNEI. The CDR3 sequence is CASSETGFYGYTF. The covered CDR3 bases are TGTGCCAGCAGTGAGACAGGGTTCTATGGC.

This clone has more than one count but fewer than ten. The CDR3 here is CASSLGAPNNSPLHF. The CDR3 bases that were read are TGTGCCAGCAGCTTGGGGGCACCAAATAATTCACCC. The J gene is TRBJ1-6, the V gene TRBV7-6; a possible D gene is TRBD1 (6 bases). The CDR3 end falls 3 residues outside the read, so it is completed with the germline J gene. V lost 3 bases to trimming and J lost 5 bases, with 11 bases between them. This CDR3 contains 15 residues. Per the germline V gene, CDR1 is SGHVS and CDR2 is FNYEAQ.

Note on this clone: Sequencing ends 3 residues short of the CDR3 end; the germline J gene provides the rest. V gene TRBV19 combines with J gene TRBJ2-7; a weak D match, TRBD1 (5 bases). The CDR3 spans 17 residues. Germline values: CDR1 LNHDA, CDR2 SQIVND (reference sequence). Trimming shortened V by 5 bases and J by 3 bases, and 23 bases separated the two germline ends. Incomplete CDR3 DNA: TGTGCCAGTAGTCCCTACCCTCAGGGAACGGTGCGCTACGAG. Its translation is CASSPYPQGTVRYE. The entire CDR3 is CASSPYPQGTVRYEQYF.

The table lists this clone with a few counts. Sequencing ends 3 residues short of the CDR3 end; the germline J gene provides the rest. This chain connects TRBV6-2 or TRBV6-3 to TRBJ2-7, with 15 positions matching TRBD2. V lost 5 bases and J lost 2; bases outside the gene matches: 4. The CDR3 spans 16 residues. Germline lookup yields CDR1 MNHEY and CDR2 SVGEGT. Incomplete CDR3 DNA: TGTGCCAGCAGTCCCGGGACTAGCGGGGGGACCTACGAG. Translating gives CASSPGTSGGTYE. The full CDR3 protein reads CASSPGTSGGTYEQYF.

The table lists this clone with many counts. The read terminates 3 residues before the CDR3 end, so the remaining end is supplied by the germline J gene. V is TRBV29-1 and J is TRBJ1-1; 7 positions agree with TRBD1. Losses at the gene ends were 8 bases for V and 1 base for J; bases not matched to a gene: 7. Germline V CDR1 and CDR2: SQVTM, ANQGSEA. The CDR3 loop spans 13 amino acids. CDR3 DNA, as far as it was read: TGCAGCCTCCGAGGGACAGCGAACACTGAA. Translating gives CSLRGTANTE. In full, the CDR3 is CSLRGTANTEAFF.

This clone was counted at least ten times. Incomplete CDR3 DNA: TGTGCCAGCAAAGGGGCTGGAAACACC. Translating it yields CASKGAGNT. The full CDR3 protein reads CASKGAGNTIYF. The chain employs TRBV2 and TRBJ1-3, with D possibly TRBD1 on 5 matching bases. The read halts 3 residues ahead of the CDR3 end, with the missing end drawn from the germline J gene. The CDR3 extends over 12 amino acids. Trimming stripped 7 bases from V and 2 bases from J, with 6 bases between. Germline V CDR1 and CDR2: SNHLY, FYNNEI. The entire variable domain, with the rest obtained from reference TRBV2 and TRBJ1-3, is as follows: EPEVTQTPSHQVTQMGQEVILRCVPISNHLYFYWYRQILGQKVEFLVSFYNNEISEKSEIFDDQFSVERPDGSNFTLKIRSTKLEDSAMYFCASKGAGNTIYFGEGSWLTVV.

This clone was detected a few times. The read finishes 3 residues shy of the CDR3 end, and the germline J gene is used to complete it. The chain couples TRBV18 to TRBJ1-4; no reliable D call. The germline CDR1 and CDR2 sequences are KGHSH and LQKENI. This CDR3 comprises 12 residues. Trimming left V 6 bases short and J 4 bases short, with 6 bases between. The CDR3 protein is CASSPFNEKLFF. Partial CDR3 DNA: TGTGCCAGCTCTCCTTTTAATGAAAAA.

Worth noting for this clone: The read gets to within 3 residues of the CDR3 end, and the germline J gene fills in the rest. The chain uses TRBV20-1 and TRBJ2-1, with 12 positions matching TRBD1. Germline trimming cut 6 bases from V and 6 bases from J; bases unmatched to any gene: 3. There are 13 residues in the CDR3. Germline CDR1 is DFQATT and CDR2 is SNEGSKA (reference sequence). The DNA read from the CDR3 is TGCAGTGCAATGGGACAGGGGGCCAATGAG. It translates to CSAMGQGANE. The entire CDR3 protein is CSAMGQGANEQFF.

In the case of this clone: The CDR3 end lies 3 residues beyond the end of the read and is filled in from the germline J gene. The chain links TRBV5-1 to TRBJ2-7; TRBD2 might be the D (7 bases). Germline V gene sequence: CDR1 SGHRS, CDR2 YFSETQ. There are 13 residues in the CDR3. Trimming stripped 2 bases from V and 6 bases from J, with 12 bases between. Here the CDR3 reads CASSFGGGVEQYF. The covered CDR3 bases are TGCGCCAGCAGCTTCGGAGGGGGGGTCGAG.

Note on this clone: The read ends 3 residues early relative to the CDR3; the germline J gene fills the gap. The J gene is TRBJ2-1, the V gene TRBV6-1; possibly TRBD1 for D (5 bases). CDR1 is MNHNS, CDR2 SASEGT, per germline. V was pared by 4 bases and J by 9 bases, with 19 bases between. This CDR3 spans 15 amino acids. CDR3: CASSARRGQGLEQFF. CDR3 bases read: TGTGCCAGCAGTGCCCGAAGAGGCCAGGGCCTTGAG.

The sample holds many counts of this clone. The read terminates 3 residues before the CDR3 end, so the remaining end is supplied by the germline J gene. The chain couples TRBV5-4 to TRBJ1-2; 7 nucleotides match TRBD1. From germline, CDR1 is SGHNT and CDR2 YYREEE (reference sequence). This CDR3 contains 13 residues. CDR3: CASSLEQGYGYTF. The CDR3 bases that were read are TGTGCCAGCAGCTTGGAACAGGGGTACGGC.

The DNA read from the CDR3 is TGTGCCAGCTCGCTCGACCGACAGAGCTCCTACAATGAG. This gives the protein CASSLDRQSSYNE. The whole CDR3 is CASSLDRQSSYNEQFF. V gene TRBV18 combines with J gene TRBJ2-1; D is possibly TRBD1 (5 bases). The missing CDR3 end, 3 residues past where the read stops, is filled in from the germline J gene. The CDR3 is 16 residues long. The germline CDR1 and CDR2 sequences are KGHSH and LQKENI. V lost 6 bases, J lost 0 bases, and 15 bases lay in between.

This clone was counted only a few times. The read ends 3 residues before the CDR3 terminus; that terminus is restored from the germline J gene. The chain joins TRBV7-6 to TRBJ2-3; 15 nucleotides line up with TRBD2. CDR1 and CDR2 (germline): SGHVS, FNYEAQ. Germline trimming cut 2 bases from V and 6 bases from J; bases unmatched to any gene: 3. This CDR3 is 16 amino acids long. The CDR3 protein is CASSLTGTSGGDTQYF. Incomplete CDR3 DNA: TGTGCCAGCAGCTTAACCGGGACTAGCGGGGGGGATACG.

Turning to this clone: The DNA ends 3 residues before the CDR3 does, and the rest of the CDR3 is filled in from the germline J gene. The rearrangement uses TRBV7-2 and TRBJ2-3; perhaps TRBD2 as D (5 bases). V was cut by 2 bases and J by 1 base, with 10 bases left in between. The length of the CDR3 is 15 residues. From germline, CDR1 is SGHTA and CDR2 FQGNSA. The sequenced part of the CDR3 DNA is TGTGCCAGCAGCTTACAACGGGGTCGCACAGATACG. Its translation is CASSLQRGRTDT. In full, the CDR3 is CASSLQRGRTDTQYF. The full variable domain, completed using reference TRBV7-2 and TRBJ2-3, is GAGVSQSPSNKVTEKGKDVELRCDPISGHTALYWYRQSLGQGLEFLIYFQGNSAPDKSGLPSDRFSAERTGGSVSTLTIQRTQQEDSAVYLCASSLQRGRTDTQYFGPGTRLTVL.

This clone was observed many times. The read stops 3 residues short of the end of the CDR3; the missing end is completed from the germline J gene. This chain uses TRBV18 with TRBJ1-4, with D possibly matching TRBD1 (5 bases). Looked up from germline, CDR1 is KGHSH and CDR2 is LQKENI. This CDR3 comprises 15 residues. With 6 bases removed from V and 10 bases from J, the gap between germline ends came to 21 bases. The covered CDR3 bases are TGTGCCAGCTCCCTCCGTGCGGGGGGGGATGGAAAA. Residues: CASSLRAGGDGK. The full CDR3 protein is CASSLRAGGDGKLFF. Full variable domain (outside the CDR3, taken from reference TRBV18 and TRBJ1-4): NAGVMQNPRHLVRRRGQEARLRCSPMKGHSHVYWYRQLPEEGLKFMVYLQKENIIDESGMPKERFSAEFPKEGPSILRIQQVVRGDSAAYFCASSLRAGGDGKLFFGSGTQLSVL.

As for this clone: The read gets to within 3 residues of the CDR3 end, and the germline J gene fills in the rest. V gene TRBV18 combines with J gene TRBJ1-1; 7 bases are shared with TRBD1. Per germline, CDR1 KGHSH and CDR2 LQKENI. The CDR3 contains 13 residues. CDR3 DNA, as far as it was read: TGTGCCAGCTCACAGGACAGGTTTTTGGAA. Amino acids: CASSQDRFLE. The whole CDR3 reads CASSQDRFLEAFF.